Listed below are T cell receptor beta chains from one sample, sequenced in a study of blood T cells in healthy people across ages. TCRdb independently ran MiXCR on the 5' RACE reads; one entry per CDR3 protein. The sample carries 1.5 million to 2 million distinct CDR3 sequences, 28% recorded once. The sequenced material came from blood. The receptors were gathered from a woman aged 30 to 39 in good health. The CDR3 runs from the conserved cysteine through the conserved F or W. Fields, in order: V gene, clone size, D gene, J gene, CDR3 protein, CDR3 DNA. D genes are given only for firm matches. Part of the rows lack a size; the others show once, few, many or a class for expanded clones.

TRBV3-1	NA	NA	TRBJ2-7	CASSRQGNDYEQYF	TGTGCCAGCAGCCGTCAGGGGAACGACTACGAGCAGTACTTC
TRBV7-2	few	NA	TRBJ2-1	CASSLGFCSYNEQFF	TGTGCCAGCAGCTTAGGGTTCTGCTCCTACAATGAGCAGTTCTTC
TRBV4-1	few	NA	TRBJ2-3	CASSQNPATDTQYF	TGCGCCAGCAGCCAGAATCCCGCCACAGATACGCAGTATTTT
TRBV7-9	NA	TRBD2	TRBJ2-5	CASSEGAGGALRETQYF	TGTGCCAGCAGCGAAGGAGCGGGGGGGGCCTTGCGAGAGACCCAGTACTTC
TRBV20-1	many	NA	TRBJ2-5	CSARDPERETQYF	TGCAGTGCTAGAGATCCCGAACGAGAGACCCAGTACTTC
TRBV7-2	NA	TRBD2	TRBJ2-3	CASSVGRASGNHLYTDTQYF	TGTGCCAGCAGTGTCGGAAGGGCTAGCGGGAACCATTTGTACACAGATACGCAGTATTTT
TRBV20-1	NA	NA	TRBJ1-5	CSARDGSEGSQPQHF	TGCAGTGCTAGAGATGGATCGGAGGGCAGTCAGCCCCAGCATTTT
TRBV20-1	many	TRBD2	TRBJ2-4	CSAGTSGRAKNIQYF	TGCAGTGCCGGGACTAGCGGGCGAGCCAAAAACATTCAGTACTTC
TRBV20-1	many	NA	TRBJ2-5	CSARGARGGVTQYF	TGCAGTGCTAGAGGAGCCAGGGGTGGGGTGACCCAGTACTTC
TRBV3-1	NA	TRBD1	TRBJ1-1	CASSQVPRQGNTEAFF	TGTGCCAGCAGCCAAGTCCCGCGACAGGGAAACACTGAAGCTTTCTTT
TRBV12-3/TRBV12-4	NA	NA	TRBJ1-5	CASSYGPSNQPQHF	TGTGCCAGCAGCTACGGGCCCAGCAATCAGCCCCAGCATTTT
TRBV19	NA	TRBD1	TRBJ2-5	CASSKYRGLMETQYF	TGTGCCAGTAGTAAGTACAGGGGGCTTATGGAGACCCAGTACTTC
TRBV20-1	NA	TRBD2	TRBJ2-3	CSVKRDSTDTQYF	TGCAGTGTCAAGCGGGACAGCACAGATACGCAGTATTTT